Listed below are T cell receptor beta chains from one sample, sequenced in a study of T cells in Graves' hyperthyroidism and ophthalmopathy. One entry per CDR3 protein, called by TCRdb with MiXCR from the multiplex PCR reads. The sample carries nearly 750,000 distinct CDR3 sequences, under 45% recorded once. Sequencing was performed on blood. These receptors all come from a woman aged 40 to 50 with Graves' hyperthyroidism. Both conserved end residues are part of each CDR3. The order of the fields is CDR3 length, J gene, V gene, clone size, D gene, CDR3 DNA, CDR3 protein. The D gene is left open where the match is weak. Where a row states a size, it is once, few, many or the class of an expanded clone; other rows omit it.

length: 12
J: TRBJ1-4
V: TRBV7-9
size: many
D: TRBD1
DNA: TGTGCCAGCACACAGGGGAATGAAAAACTGTTTTTT
CDR3: CASTQGNEKLFF

length: 12
J: TRBJ2-5
V: TRBV20-1
size: many
D: .
DNA: TGCAGTACGGGCCCAGCGCAAGAGACCCAGTACTTC
CDR3: CSTGPAQETQYF

length: 15
J: TRBJ1-2
V: TRBV11-1
size: .
D: TRBD1
DNA: TGTGCCAGCAGCCGGTACCTACAGGGGCGGCGTGGCTACACCTTC
CDR3: CASSRYLQGRRGYTF

length: 14
J: TRBJ1-1
V: TRBV12-3/TRBV12-4
size: .
D: .
DNA: TGTGCCAGCAGCCCGCCGAGGGACGGCACTGAAGCTCTCTTT
CDR3: CASSPPRDGTEALF

length: 14
J: TRBJ2-3
V: TRBV2
size: .
D: TRBD2
DNA: TGTGCCAGCAACCGGGGGGTTAGCACAGATACGCAGTATTTT
CDR3: CASNRGVSTDTQYF

length: 15
J: TRBJ1-5
V: TRBV20-1
size: few
D: TRBD1
DNA: TGCAGTGCTAGAGTATTCGGACAGGGCAATCAGCCCCAGCATTTT
CDR3: CSARVFGQGNQPQHF

length: 15
J: TRBJ2-7
V: TRBV20-1
size: .
D: TRBD2
DNA: TGCAGTGCTATGGGGCTAGCGGGGAAATCCTACGAGCAGTACTTC
CDR3: CSAMGLAGKSYEQYF

length: 12
J: TRBJ1-5
V: TRBV6-5
size: few
D: .
DNA: TGTGCCAGCAGTTTCCTTCGAGGTCCCCAGCATTTT
CDR3: CASSFLRGPQHF

length: 15
J: TRBJ2-1
V: TRBV10-3
size: .
D: TRBD2
DNA: TGTGCCATCAGAAGAGCGGGGGGGCCTGGCAATGAGCAGTTCTTC
CDR3: CAIRRAGGPGNEQFF

length: 19
J: TRBJ2-6
V: TRBV5-8
size: .
D: .
DNA: TGTGCCAGCAGCTTAGAGGGGGGAGAGACTCCTTCTGGGGCCAACGTCCTGACTTTC
CDR3: CASSLEGGETPSGANVLTF

length: 13
J: TRBJ1-2
V: TRBV7-2
size: many
D: TRBD1
DNA: TGTGCCAGCAGCTCCCGGACAGGAGTTCGCTACACCTTC
CDR3: CASSSRTGVRYTF

length: 15
J: TRBJ2-6
V: TRBV11-2
size: few
D: .
DNA: TGTGCCTTTTACGACAAACTCTCTGGGGCCAACGTCCTGACTTTC
CDR3: CAFYDKLSGANVLTF

length: 12
J: TRBJ1-2
V: TRBV29-1
size: many
D: .
DNA: TGCAGCGTTCAGGGGATGCAATATGGCTACACCTTC
CDR3: CSVQGMQYGYTF

length: 16
J: TRBJ2-3
V: TRBV29-1
size: .
D: .
DNA: TGCAGCGTCCAAAAGACCCCATCAACAAGGGCGGATACGCAGTATTTT
CDR3: CSVQKTPSTRADTQYF

length: 15
J: TRBJ2-6
V: TRBV15
size: .
D: .
DNA: TGTGCCACCAGCAGAGATCACAATGGGGCCAACGTCCTGACTTTC
CDR3: CATSRDHNGANVLTF

length: 17
J: TRBJ2-7
V: TRBV6-6
size: many
D: TRBD1
DNA: TGTGCCAGCAGTTACCGAAGTACAGGGGGCTCCGTAAACGAGCAGTACTTC
CDR3: CASSYRSTGGSVNEQYF

length: 14
J: TRBJ2-5
V: TRBV20-1
size: many
D: .
DNA: TGCAGTGCTAGCCCTCAGGGGTTTCGGGAGACCCAGTACTTC
CDR3: CSASPQGFRETQYF

length: 11
J: TRBJ1-1
V: TRBV6-2/TRBV6-3
size: few
D: .
DNA: TGTGCCAGCAGTTACGGCAGGGTGGCTTTCTTT
CDR3: CASSYGRVAFF

length: 14
J: TRBJ1-2
V: TRBV7-9
size: few
D: .
DNA: TGTGCCAGCAGCCAAGGAGGAAGGGGCAATGGCTACACCTTC
CDR3: CASSQGGRGNGYTF

length: 13
J: TRBJ1-1
V: TRBV6-6
size: many
D: .
DNA: TGTGCCAGCATCACGACAGGGAACACTGAAGCTTTCTTT
CDR3: CASITTGNTEAFF

length: 14
J: TRBJ1-1
V: TRBV27
size: .
D: TRBD1
DNA: TGTGCCAGCAGCAAACAGGGGTATAGCACTGAAGCTTTCTTT
CDR3: CASSKQGYSTEAFF

length: 14
J: TRBJ1-1
V: TRBV3-1
size: few
D: .
DNA: TGTGCCAGCAGCCAATTTATGGGGACCACTGAAGCTTTCTTT
CDR3: CASSQFMGTTEAFF